The 24 T cell receptor beta chains below come from one sample, sequenced in a study of OX40 agonist ivuxolimab in advanced cancers. TCRdb's copy holds only in-frame clones and misses some; the assay was immunoSEQ multiplex PCR. The sample carries roughly 18,000 clones, approximately 85% recorded once. Material: CD4+ or CD8+ T cells sorted from blood, obtained in a trial of the OX40 agonist ivuxolimab. Receptors originate from an adult with an advanced solid tumor such as melanoma, head and neck, liver or kidney cancer.

This chain uses TRBV7-9 with TRBJ2-1; 13 nucleotides agree with TRBD2. V dropped 5 bases and J dropped 0; count of bases not matched to a gene: 7. Germline V gene lookup returns CDR1 SEHNR and CDR2 FQNEAQ (reference sequence). CDR3 size: 18 residues. CDR3 amino acids: CASSPLAGGLSSYNEQFF. The CDR3 nucleotides read TGTGCCAGCAGCCCACTAGCGGGGGGGCTTAGCTCCTACAATGAGCAGTTCTTC.

This clone showed up just a few times. J is TRBJ2-3 and V is TRBV28; maybe TRBD2 (6 bases). This CDR3 is 14 amino acids long. Trimming cost V 3 bases and J 1 base, with 8 bases left between them. Germline-derived CDR1 and CDR2 are MDHEN and SYDVKM. The CDR3 nucleotides read TGTGCCAGCAGTTTTGTAGCGGGCACAGATACGCAGTATTTT. This sequence encodes CASSFVAGTDTQYF.

V gene TRBV6-1 combines with J gene TRBJ1-6; D is undetermined. This CDR3 has 15 amino acids. Germline V lookup: CDR1 MNHNS, CDR2 SASEGT. V was clipped by 2 bases and J by 9 bases, with 14 bases between them. The CDR3 DNA reads TGTGCCAGCAGTGAAATTTCTAGGATTATTTCACCCCTCCACTTT. Residues: CASSEISRIISPLHF.

The V and J genes are TRBV2 and TRBJ2-7; 9 positions agree with TRBD1. Per the germline V gene, CDR1 is SNHLY and CDR2 is FYNNEI. The trim removed 7 bases at V and 1 base at J, leaving 8 bases unmatched. The length of the CDR3 is 15 residues. The CDR3 DNA follows: TGTGCCAGCAAGGACCCGGGACAGGGATCCTACGAGCAGTACTTC. Amino acids: CASKDPGQGSYEQYF.

The rearrangement links TRBV2 to TRBJ2-3; TRBD2 agrees at 14 bases. CDR1 is SNHLY and CDR2 is FYNNEI in the germline V gene. The CDR3 is 15 residues long. J was trimmed by 6 bases and V by 8 bases; bases with no gene match: 7. CDR3 in amino acids: CASSSTSGGADTQYF. The CDR3 DNA reads as TGTGCCAGCTCTTCGACTAGCGGGGGGGCGGATACGCAGTATTTT.

V is TRBV7-2 and J is TRBJ1-3, with a possible D match to TRBD1 (6 bases). CDR3 length: 11 residues. Between the trimmed V and J ends, which lost 9 bases and 5 bases, there was a span of 8 bases. The germline CDR1 and CDR2 sequences are SGHTA and FQGNSA. CDR3 loop: CARDSRNTIYF. In DNA form, the CDR3 reads TGTGCCAGGGACAGCCGAAACACCATATATTTT.

The V gene is TRBV11-2, the J gene TRBJ1-1, with TRBD1 matching 8 bases. Germline V gene sequence: CDR1 SGHAT, CDR2 FQNNGV. Trimming cost V 6 bases and J 8 bases; bases outside gene matches: 8. This CDR3 spans 13 amino acids. CDR3 bases: TGTGCCAGCAGACCAGGACAGGGCCTCGAAGCTTTCTTT. It translates to CASRPGQGLEAFF.

As for this clone: The sample contains more than one DNA sequence encoding this CDR3. The rearrangement links TRBV19 to TRBJ1-5; D ambiguous. V was trimmed by 9 bases and J by 2 bases, leaving 11 bases between them. The CDR3 sequence is 13 residues long. From germline, CDR1 is LNHDA and CDR2 SQIVND (reference sequence). The CDR3 reads CASSPGGNQPQHF. The CDR3 DNA follows: TGTGCCAGCTCCCCCGGGGGCAATCAGCCCCAGCATTTT.

The rearrangement joins TRBV27 to TRBJ2-1; D remains ambiguous. Germline loops: CDR1 MNHEY, CDR2 SMNVEV (reference sequence). The V end was cut by 8 bases, the J end by 6 bases, with 14 bases between. CDR3 size: 13 residues. The CDR3 loop reads CASAWVTSNEQFF. The CDR3 DNA is TGTGCCAGCGCCTGGGTCACGAGCAATGAGCAGTTCTTC.

The V and J genes are TRBV6-5 and TRBJ2-7; the match to TRBD1 covers 7 bases. CDR1 MNHEY and CDR2 SVGAGI come from the germline V gene. This CDR3 has 14 amino acids. After removal of 4 bases from V and 0 bases from J, the junction contained 3 bases not matched to a gene. The CDR3 DNA follows: TGTGCCAGCAGTTTATACAGGGGCTCCTACGAGCAGTACTTC. The encoded protein is CASSLYRGSYEQYF.

V usage is TRBV19 and J usage is TRBJ1-4; unclear D gene. V was shortened by 3 bases and J by 8 bases, with 7 bases between the two germline ends. This CDR3 has 12 residues. The germline V gene encodes CDR1 LNHDA and CDR2 SQIVND (reference sequence). In nucleotides, the CDR3 is TGTGCCAGTAGTATCACACCAGAAAAACTGTTTTTT. Protein sequence: CASSITPEKLFF.

In nucleotides, the CDR3 is TGTGCCAGCAGTAGTAACCTGGGAACAGTGAACACTGAAGCTTTCTTT. Amino acids: CASSSNLGTVNTEAFF. The chain employs TRBV27 and TRBJ1-1; D call uncertain. Trimming left V 5 bases short and J 0 bases short, with 16 bases between. The CDR3 has 16 residues. The germline V gene encodes CDR1 MNHEY and CDR2 SMNVEV (reference sequence).

The CDR3 protein is CASSLGTNEQFF. The CDR3 DNA follows: TGTGCCAGCAGCTTAGGGACCAATGAGCAGTTCTTC. This chain links TRBV7-8 with TRBJ2-1; D not resolved. V was shortened by 1 base and J by 6 bases, with 4 bases between the two germline ends. Germline CDR1 SGHVS, CDR2 FQNEAQ. The CDR3 runs to 12 residues.

This rearrangement joins TRBV4-1 to TRBJ2-1; TRBD2 might be the D (6 bases). The V gene lost 0 bases and the J gene lost 5 bases, with 14 bases spanning the gap. There are 16 residues in the CDR3. Looked up from germline, CDR1 is MGHRA and CDR2 is YSYEKL. The CDR3: CASSQDGFGGHNEQFF. The DNA for the CDR3 is TGCGCCAGCAGCCAAGACGGATTCGGAGGGCACAATGAGCAGTTCTTC.

The chain recombines TRBV5-5 with TRBJ2-7, with 8 bases identical to TRBD2. There are 18 residues in the CDR3. V trimming: 1 base; J trimming: 3 bases; junction bases outside the gene matches: 15. CDR1 and CDR2 (germline): SGHKS, YYEKEE (reference sequence). CDR3 protein: CASSLMLAGFDSLYEQYF. CDR3 DNA: TGTGCCAGCAGCTTGATGCTAGCGGGTTTCGATTCTCTCTACGAGCAGTACTTC. The full variable domain, completed using reference TRBV5-5 and TRBJ2-7, is DAGVTQSPTHLIKTRGQQVTLRCSPISGHKSVSWYQQVLGQGPQFIFQYYEKEERGRGNFPDRFSARQFPNYSSELNVNALLLGDSALYLCASSLMLAGFDSLYEQYFGPGTRLTVT.

The chain combines TRBV19 with TRBJ2-1; D call uncertain. Trimming took off 2 bases at V and 8 bases at J, with 7 bases between the two ends. This CDR3 is built from 12 residues. Germline V gene lookup returns CDR1 LNHDA and CDR2 SQIVND (reference sequence). The chain's CDR3 is CASSIFADEQFF. The CDR3 DNA reads as TGTGCCAGTAGTATATTTGCGGATGAGCAGTTCTTC.

This clone was found once. The V gene is TRBV29-1, the J gene TRBJ2-1, with D perhaps TRBD1 (5 bases). V was pared by 4 bases and J by 0 bases, with 10 bases between. Germline loops: CDR1 SQVTM, CDR2 ANQGSEA. This CDR3 has 14 amino acids. In DNA form, the CDR3 reads TGCAGCGTTGGAAGGGGCTACTCCTACAATGAGCAGTTCTTC. Its translation is CSVGRGYSYNEQFF.

CDR3 amino acids: CASRWDGESTDTQYF. The CDR3, as DNA: TGTGCCAGCAGATGGGACGGGGAGAGCACAGATACGCAGTATTTT. The rearrangement links TRBV2 to TRBJ2-3, with D perhaps matching TRBD1 or TRBD2 (5 bases each). This CDR3 contains 15 residues. Trimming took off 6 bases at V and 0 bases at J, with 13 bases between the two ends. CDR1 is SNHLY, CDR2 FYNNEI, per germline.

This chain joins TRBV11-2 and TRBJ2-1; the match to TRBD2 covers 12 bases. V shed 6 bases, J shed 7 bases, and the junction held 7 bases outside the gene matches. The CDR3 sequence is 15 residues long. Germline CDR1 is SGHAT and CDR2 is FQNNGV. CDR3 loop: CASRPRLAGVNEQFF. The CDR3, as DNA: TGTGCCAGCAGACCCCGACTAGCGGGAGTGAATGAGCAGTTCTTC.

The chain uses TRBV2 and TRBJ2-3, with 7 bases fitting TRBD2. This CDR3 has 15 amino acids. The junction had 5 bases not matched to a gene; V was cut back by 3 bases and J by 2 bases. Germline loops: CDR1 SNHLY, CDR2 FYNNEI. The CDR3 sequence is CASSENGGNTDTQYF. In DNA form, the CDR3 reads TGTGCCAGCAGTGAGAACGGGGGGAACACAGATACGCAGTATTTT.

The rearrangement links TRBV7-6 to TRBJ1-5; D gene ambiguous. The length of the CDR3 is 14 residues. Germline lookup yields CDR1 SGHVS and CDR2 FNYEAQ. Trimming took off 4 bases at V and 2 bases at J, with 9 bases between the two ends. DNA for the CDR3: TGTGCCAGCAGCTCAGGACCCGGCAATCAGCCCCAGCATTTT. The encoded protein is CASSSGPGNQPQHF.

The chain is built from TRBV7-6 and TRBJ1-3, with 7 nucleotides matching TRBD1. In germline, CDR1 is SGHVS, CDR2 FNYEAQ. The CDR3 runs to 17 residues. V was clipped by 4 bases and J by 1 base; unmatched bases: 10. DNA of the CDR3: TGTGCCAGCAGCTCAAACGAGGGGGCTTGGTCTGGAAACACCATATATTTT. Protein product: CASSSNEGAWSGNTIYF.

CDR3 coding DNA: TGTGCCAGCAGCTTGGTCGAGAGGGGCTCCTACAATGAGCAGTTCTTC. Protein product: CASSLVERGSYNEQFF. The chain carries TRBV7-9 and TRBJ2-1; D may match TRBD1 or TRBD2 (5 bases each). Trimming removed 3 bases at V and 0 bases at J, with 12 bases between. The CDR3 runs to 16 residues. Germline assignment: CDR1 SEHNR and CDR2 FQNEAQ (reference sequence).

This clone was counted a single time. The chain uses TRBV5-1 and TRBJ2-3; no clear D. The germline V gene encodes CDR1 SGHRS and CDR2 YFSETQ. The CDR3 spans 15 residues. V lost 3 bases, J lost 4 bases, and 15 bases lay in between. CDR3 in DNA: TGCGCCAGCAGCTCCCGGCCCCTCCCGGCAGATACGCAGTATTTT. This translates into CASSSRPLPADTQYF. Filled out from reference TRBV5-1 and TRBJ2-3, the complete variable domain reads KAGVTQTPRYLIKTRGQQVTLSCSPISGHRSVSWYQQTPGQGLQFLFEYFSETQRNKGNFPGRFSGRQFSNSRSEMNVSTLELGDSALYLCASSSRPLPADTQYFGPGTRLTVL.